These T cell receptor beta chains were read from a single sample in a study of blood T cell repertoires in COVID-19. Produced via immunoSEQ multiplex PCR; TCRdb's table is partial and in-frame only. The table has approximately 70,000 clones, about 85% seen once. The sample comprised peripheral blood. These receptors originate from a woman aged 80 or over with active or convalescent COVID-19. Both conserved end residues are trimmed from each CDR3. Each record gives: D gene, V gene, CDR3 protein. D genes are given only for firm matches.

>NA|TRBV3-1/TRBV3-2
ASSQGQNQPQH
>TRBD2|TRBV18
ASSPTSGGVNTQY
>NA|TRBV6-2/TRBV6-3
ASTPVSSYNEQF
>NA|TRBV28
ASSLGTSYEQY
>TRBD1|TRBV5-8
ASSLDSGGSNQPQH
>TRBD1|TRBV9
ASSGRQGALELF
>TRBD2|TRBV3-1/TRBV3-2
ASSQRTSGGAGQF
>NA|TRBV3-1/TRBV3-2
ASGPLDSKETQY
>NA|TRBV21-1
ASSRAIY
>TRBD1|TRBV5-1
ASSLLQGENTGELF
>NA|TRBV5-1
ASSLNRGFEKLF
>NA|TRBV7-2
ASSLVGRSSYNEQF
>NA|TRBV6-4
ASSWQGTGANVLT
>NA|TRBV12-3/TRBV12-4
ASMFRGRSPLH
>TRBD1|TRBV29-1
SVRDREFSGYT
>TRBD2|TRBV3-1/TRBV3-2
ASSRVTSGGVAQY
>TRBD1|TRBV10-3
AISERDSHYGYT
>TRBD2|TRBV9
ASSVGTSGVNEQF
>NA|TRBV4-3
ASSQESARDVDGYT